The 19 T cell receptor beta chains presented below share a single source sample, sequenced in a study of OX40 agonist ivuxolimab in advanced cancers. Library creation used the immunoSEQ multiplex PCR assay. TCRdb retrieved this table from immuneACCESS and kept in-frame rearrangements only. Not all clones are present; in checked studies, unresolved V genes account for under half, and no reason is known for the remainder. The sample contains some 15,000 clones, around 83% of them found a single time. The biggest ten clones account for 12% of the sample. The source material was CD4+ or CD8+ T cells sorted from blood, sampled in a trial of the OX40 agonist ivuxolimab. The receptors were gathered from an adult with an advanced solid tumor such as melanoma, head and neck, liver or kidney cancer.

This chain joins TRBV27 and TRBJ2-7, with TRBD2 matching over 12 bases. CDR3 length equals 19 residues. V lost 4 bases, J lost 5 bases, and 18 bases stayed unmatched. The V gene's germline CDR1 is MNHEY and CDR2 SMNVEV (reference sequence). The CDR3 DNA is TGTGCCAGCAGTTCGACTTACTCTAGCGGGAGGGCCCTTGTCCACGAGCAGTACTTC. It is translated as CASSSTYSSGRALVHEQYF.

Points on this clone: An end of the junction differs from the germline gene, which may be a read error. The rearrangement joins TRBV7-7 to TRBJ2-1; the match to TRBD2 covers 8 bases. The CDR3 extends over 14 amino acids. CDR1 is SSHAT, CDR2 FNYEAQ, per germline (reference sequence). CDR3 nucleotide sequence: TGTGCTAGCAGCTTAGAACCGGGAGGGGATGAGCAGTTCTTC. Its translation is CASSLEPGGDEQFF.

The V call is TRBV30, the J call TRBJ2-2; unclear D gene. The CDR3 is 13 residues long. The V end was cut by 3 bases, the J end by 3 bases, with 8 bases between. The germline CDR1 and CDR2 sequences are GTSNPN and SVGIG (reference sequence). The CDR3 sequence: CAWSYKYTGELFF. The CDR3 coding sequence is TGTGCCTGGAGCTACAAGTACACCGGGGAGCTGTTTTTT.

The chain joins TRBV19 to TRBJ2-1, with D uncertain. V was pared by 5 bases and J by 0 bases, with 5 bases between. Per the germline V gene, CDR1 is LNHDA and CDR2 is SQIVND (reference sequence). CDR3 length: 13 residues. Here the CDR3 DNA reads TGTGCCAGTAGTGGCCTCTCCTACAATGAGCAGTTCTTC. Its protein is CASSGLSYNEQFF.

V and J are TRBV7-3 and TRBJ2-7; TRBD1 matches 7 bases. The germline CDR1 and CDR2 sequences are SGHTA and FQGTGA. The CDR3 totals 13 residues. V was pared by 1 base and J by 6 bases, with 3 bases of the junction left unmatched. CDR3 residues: CASSLRAGGEQYF. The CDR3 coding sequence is TGTGCCAGCAGCTTAAGAGCAGGGGGCGAGCAGTACTTC. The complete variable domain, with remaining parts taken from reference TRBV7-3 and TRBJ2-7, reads GAGVSQTPSNKVTEKGKYVELRCDPISGHTALYWYRQSLGQGPEFLIYFQGTGAADDSGLPNDRFFAVRPEGSVSTLKIQRTERGDSAVYLCASSLRAGGEQYFGPGTRLTVT.

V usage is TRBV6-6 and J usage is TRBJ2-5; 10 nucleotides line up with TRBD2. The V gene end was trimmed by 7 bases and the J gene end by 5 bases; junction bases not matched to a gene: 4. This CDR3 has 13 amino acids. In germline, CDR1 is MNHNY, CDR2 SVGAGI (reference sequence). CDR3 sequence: CASILAGVETQYF. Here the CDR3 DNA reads TGTGCCAGCATTCTAGCGGGAGTTGAGACCCAGTACTTC.

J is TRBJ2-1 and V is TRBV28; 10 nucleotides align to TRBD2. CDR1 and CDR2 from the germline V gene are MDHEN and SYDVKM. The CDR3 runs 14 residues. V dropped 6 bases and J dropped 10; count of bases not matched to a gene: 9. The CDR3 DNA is TGTGCCAGCAGAATAGCGGGAGGAATTAGGGAGCAGTTCTTC. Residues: CASRIAGGIREQFF.

DNA for the CDR3: TGTGCCAGCAGCTTGGCCAACAGGGAGGCCTACGAGCAGTACTTC. This translates into CASSLANREAYEQYF. The chain is built from TRBV5-4 and TRBJ2-7; D assignment may be TRBD1 or TRBD2 (6 bases each). Germline-derived CDR1 and CDR2 are SGHNT and YYREEE (reference sequence). The CDR3 contains 15 residues. Deletions cut 0 bases from V and 2 bases from J, with 12 bases between.

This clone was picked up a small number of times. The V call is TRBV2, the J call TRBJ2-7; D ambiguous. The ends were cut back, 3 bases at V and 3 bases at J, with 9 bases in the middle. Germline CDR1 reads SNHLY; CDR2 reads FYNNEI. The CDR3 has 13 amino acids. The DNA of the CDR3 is TGTGCCAGCAGTGAGGTTGTGAGCTACGAGCAGTACTTC. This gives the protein CASSEVVSYEQYF.

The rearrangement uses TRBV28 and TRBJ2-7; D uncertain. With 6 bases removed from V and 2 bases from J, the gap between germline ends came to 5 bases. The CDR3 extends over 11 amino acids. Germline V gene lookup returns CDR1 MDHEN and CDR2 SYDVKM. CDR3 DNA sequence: TGTGCCAGCAGCTTAACCTACGAGCAGTACTTC. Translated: CASSLTYEQYF.

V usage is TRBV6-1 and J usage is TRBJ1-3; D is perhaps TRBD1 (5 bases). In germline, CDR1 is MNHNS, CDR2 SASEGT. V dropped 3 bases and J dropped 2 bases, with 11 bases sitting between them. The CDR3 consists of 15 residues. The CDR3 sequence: CASSEIGEPGNTIYF. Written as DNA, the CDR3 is TGTGCCAGCAGTGAGATAGGGGAACCTGGAAACACCATATATTTT.

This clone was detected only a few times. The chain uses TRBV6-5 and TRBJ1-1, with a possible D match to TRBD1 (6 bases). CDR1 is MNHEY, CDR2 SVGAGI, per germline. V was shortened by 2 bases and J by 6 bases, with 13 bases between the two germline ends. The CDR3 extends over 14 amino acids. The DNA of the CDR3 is TGTGCCAGCAGTTACACTGACCAGGGGTCTGAAGCTTTCTTT. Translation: CASSYTDQGSEAFF.

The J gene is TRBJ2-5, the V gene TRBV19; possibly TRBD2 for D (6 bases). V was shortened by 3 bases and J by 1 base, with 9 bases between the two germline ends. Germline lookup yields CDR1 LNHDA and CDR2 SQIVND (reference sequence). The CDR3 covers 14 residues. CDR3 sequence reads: CASSIGGPQETQYF. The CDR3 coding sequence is TGTGCCAGTAGTATCGGGGGACCCCAAGAGACCCAGTACTTC.

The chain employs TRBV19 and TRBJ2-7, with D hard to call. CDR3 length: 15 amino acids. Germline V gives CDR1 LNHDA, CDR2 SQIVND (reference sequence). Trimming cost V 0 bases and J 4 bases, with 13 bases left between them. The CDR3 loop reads CASSIEVSRHYEQYF. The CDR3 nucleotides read TGTGCCAGTAGTATAGAAGTGTCACGTCATTACGAGCAGTACTTC.

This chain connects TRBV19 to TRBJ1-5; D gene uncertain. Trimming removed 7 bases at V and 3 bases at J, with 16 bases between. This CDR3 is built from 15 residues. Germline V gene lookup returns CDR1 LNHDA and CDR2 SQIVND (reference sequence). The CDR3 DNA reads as TGTGCCAGTAAAGAGTCTGGTTTGTCCAATCAGCCCCAGCATTTT. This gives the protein CASKESGLSNQPQHF.

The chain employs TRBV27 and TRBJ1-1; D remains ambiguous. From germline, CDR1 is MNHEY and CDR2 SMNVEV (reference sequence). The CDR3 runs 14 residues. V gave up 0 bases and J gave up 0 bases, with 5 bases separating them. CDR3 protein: CASSLSVMNTEAFF. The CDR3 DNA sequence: TGTGCCAGCAGTTTATCTGTCATGAACACTGAAGCTTTCTTT.

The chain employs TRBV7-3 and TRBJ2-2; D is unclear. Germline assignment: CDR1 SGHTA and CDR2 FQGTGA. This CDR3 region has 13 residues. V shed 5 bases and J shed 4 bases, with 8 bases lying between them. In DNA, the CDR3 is TGTGCCAGCAGCACCTCATCCACCGGGGAGCTGTTTTTT. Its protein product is CASSTSSTGELFF.

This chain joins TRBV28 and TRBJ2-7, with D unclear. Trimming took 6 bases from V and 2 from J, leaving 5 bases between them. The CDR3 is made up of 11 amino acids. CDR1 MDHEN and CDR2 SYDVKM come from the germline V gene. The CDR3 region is CASSTAYEQYF. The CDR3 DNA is TGTGCCAGCAGCACAGCCTACGAGCAGTACTTC.

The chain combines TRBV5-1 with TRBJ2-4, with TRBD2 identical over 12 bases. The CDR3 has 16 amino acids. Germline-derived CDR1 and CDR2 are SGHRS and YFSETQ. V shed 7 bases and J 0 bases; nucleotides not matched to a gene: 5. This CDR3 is CASRLGLAGAKNIQYF. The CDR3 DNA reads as TGCGCCAGCCGTCTGGGACTAGCGGGAGCCAAAAACATTCAGTACTTC.